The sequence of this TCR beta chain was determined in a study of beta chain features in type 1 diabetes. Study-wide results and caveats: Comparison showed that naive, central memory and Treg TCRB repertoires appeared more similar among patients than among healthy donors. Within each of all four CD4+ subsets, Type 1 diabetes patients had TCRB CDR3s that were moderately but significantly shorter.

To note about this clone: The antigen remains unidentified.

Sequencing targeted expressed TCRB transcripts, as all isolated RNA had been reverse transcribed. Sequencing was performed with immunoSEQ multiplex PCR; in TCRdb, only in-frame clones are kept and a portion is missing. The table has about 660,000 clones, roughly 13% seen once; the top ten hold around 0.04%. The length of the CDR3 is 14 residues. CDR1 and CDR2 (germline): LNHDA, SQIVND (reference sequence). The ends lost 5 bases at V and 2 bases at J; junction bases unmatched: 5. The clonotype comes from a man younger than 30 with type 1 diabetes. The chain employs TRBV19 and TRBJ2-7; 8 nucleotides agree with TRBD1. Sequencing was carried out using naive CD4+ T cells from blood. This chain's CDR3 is CASSGDRMTYEQYF. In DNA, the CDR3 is TGTGCCAGTAGTGGGGACAGGATGACCTACGAGCAGTACTTC.